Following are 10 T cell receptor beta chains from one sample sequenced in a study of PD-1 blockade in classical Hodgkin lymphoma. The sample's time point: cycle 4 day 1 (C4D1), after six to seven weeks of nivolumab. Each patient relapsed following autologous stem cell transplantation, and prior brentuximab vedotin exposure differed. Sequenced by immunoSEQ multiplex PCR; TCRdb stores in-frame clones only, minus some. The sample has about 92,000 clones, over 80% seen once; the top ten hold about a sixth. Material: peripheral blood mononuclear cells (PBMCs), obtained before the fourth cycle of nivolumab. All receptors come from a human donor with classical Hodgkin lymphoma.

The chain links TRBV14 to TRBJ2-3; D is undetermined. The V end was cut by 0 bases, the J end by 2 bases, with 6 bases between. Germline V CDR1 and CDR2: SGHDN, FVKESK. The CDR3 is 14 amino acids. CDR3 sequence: CASSQDVATDTQYF. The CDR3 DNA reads TGTGCCAGCAGCCAAGATGTGGCCACAGATACGCAGTATTTT.

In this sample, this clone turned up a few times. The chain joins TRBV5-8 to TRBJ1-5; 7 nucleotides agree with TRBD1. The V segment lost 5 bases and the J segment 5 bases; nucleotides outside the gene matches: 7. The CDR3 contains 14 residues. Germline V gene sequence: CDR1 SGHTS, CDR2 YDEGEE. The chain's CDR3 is CASSLRQGDQPQHF. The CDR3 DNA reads TGTGCCAGCAGTCTTCGACAGGGTGATCAGCCCCAGCATTTT.

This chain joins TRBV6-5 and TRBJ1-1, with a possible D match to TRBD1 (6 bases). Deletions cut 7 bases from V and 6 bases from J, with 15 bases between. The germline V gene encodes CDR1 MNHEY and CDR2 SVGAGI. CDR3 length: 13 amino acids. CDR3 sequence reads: CASTGAGAPEAFF. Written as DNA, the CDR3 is TGTGCCAGCACCGGAGCGGGGGCCCCTGAAGCTTTCTTT.

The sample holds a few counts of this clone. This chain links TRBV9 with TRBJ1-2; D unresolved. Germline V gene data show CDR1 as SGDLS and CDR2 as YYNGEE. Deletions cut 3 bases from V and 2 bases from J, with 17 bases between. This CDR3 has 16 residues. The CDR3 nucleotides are TGTGCCAGCAGCGGCCTTTCCCCGCGGGCCAACTATGGCTACACCTTC. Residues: CASSGLSPRANYGYTF.

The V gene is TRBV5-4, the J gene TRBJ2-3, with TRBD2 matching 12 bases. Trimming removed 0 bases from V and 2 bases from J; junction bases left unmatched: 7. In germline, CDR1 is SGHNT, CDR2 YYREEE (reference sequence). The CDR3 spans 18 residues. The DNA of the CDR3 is TGTGCCAGCAGCTTGGGGCTAGCGGGAGGGTATCACACAGATACGCAGTATTTT. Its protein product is CASSLGLAGGYHTDTQYF.

Here the CDR3 DNA reads TGTGCCAGCAGCCCAGGGGTTACCGGGGAGCTGTTTTTT. Its translation is CASSPGVTGELFF. The chain is built from TRBV9 and TRBJ2-2; tentatively, D is TRBD1 (6 bases). CDR3 length: 13 residues. The germline V and J ends were trimmed by 4 bases and 5 bases, with 9 bases remaining between them. Germline CDR1 is SGDLS and CDR2 is YYNGEE.

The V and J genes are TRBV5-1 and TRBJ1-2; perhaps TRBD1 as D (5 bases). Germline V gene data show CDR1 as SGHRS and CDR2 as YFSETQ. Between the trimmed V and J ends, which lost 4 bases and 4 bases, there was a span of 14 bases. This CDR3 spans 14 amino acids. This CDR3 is CASSPTTGGYGYTF. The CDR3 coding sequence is TGCGCCAGCAGCCCTACGACCGGGGGCTATGGCTACACCTTC.

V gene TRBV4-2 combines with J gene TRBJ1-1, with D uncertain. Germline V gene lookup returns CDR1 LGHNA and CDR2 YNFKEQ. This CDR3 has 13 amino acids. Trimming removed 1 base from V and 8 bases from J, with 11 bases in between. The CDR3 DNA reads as TGTGCCAGCAGCCAAGGGTCGGTGGACGAAGCTTTCTTT. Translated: CASSQGSVDEAFF.

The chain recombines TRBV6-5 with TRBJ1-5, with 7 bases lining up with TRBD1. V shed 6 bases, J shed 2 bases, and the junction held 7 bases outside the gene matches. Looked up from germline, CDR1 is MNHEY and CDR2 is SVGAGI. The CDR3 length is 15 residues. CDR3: CASSSNTGGNQPQHF. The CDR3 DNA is TGTGCCAGCAGCTCCAATACAGGGGGCAATCAGCCCCAGCATTTT.

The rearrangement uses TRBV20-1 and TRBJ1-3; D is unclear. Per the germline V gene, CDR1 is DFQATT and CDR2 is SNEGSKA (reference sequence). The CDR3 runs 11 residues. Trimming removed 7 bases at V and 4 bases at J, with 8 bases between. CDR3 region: CSVPDGNTIYF. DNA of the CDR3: TGCAGTGTCCCGGACGGAAACACCATATATTTT.